These 29 T cell receptor beta chains came from one sample sequenced in a study of vaccination effects on CD4 cells after COVID-19. Which antigens these TCRs recognize remains unknown. Profiling relied on immunoSEQ multiplex PCR, and the TCRdb table lists in-frame clones only, not all of them. The sample includes about 35,000 clones, about four fifths of them seen just once. ViraFEST assay sequencing came after antigen-specific CD4+ T cells were expanded with viral peptide pools. Cells that had been cultured for approximately ten days were the source of isolated CD4+ T cells. As their vaccination, participants received two doses of either BNT162b2 or mRNA-1273. Material: CD4+ T cells from PBMCs cultured with HCoV-NL63 spike peptides, obtained after COVID-19 vaccination. The receptors come from a human donor who received a COVID-19 vaccine. Some clones in this sample may be carry-over from other donors' samples.

The rearrangement joins TRBV28 to TRBJ1-1; D might be TRBD1 (5 bases). The CDR3 extends over 12 amino acids. Germline V gene data show CDR1 as MDHEN and CDR2 as SYDVKM. V was cut by 5 bases and J by 6 bases, with 10 bases left in between. DNA for the CDR3: TGTGCCAGCAGTGTAGGGGTAGCTGAAGCTTTCTTT. Protein sequence: CASSVGVAEAFF. The full variable domain, rest sourced from reference TRBV28 and TRBJ1-1, is DVKVTQSSRYLVKRTGEKVFLECVQDMDHENMFWYRQDPGLGLRLIYFSYDVKMKEKGDIPEGYSVSREKKERFSLILESASTNQTSMYLCASSVGVAEAFFGQGTRLTVV.

The chain is built from TRBV29-1 and TRBJ2-1, with 9 bases aligning to TRBD2. The trim removed 4 bases at V and 5 bases at J, leaving 6 bases unmatched. Germline assignment: CDR1 SQVTM and CDR2 ANQGSEA. There are 14 residues in the CDR3. The CDR3 nucleotides are TGCAGCGTTGTACGGCTAGCGGGGAACAATGAGCAGTTCTTC. This translates into CSVVRLAGNNEQFF.

The rearrangement joins TRBV5-6 to TRBJ2-4; D is perhaps TRBD2 (5 bases). Per the germline V gene, CDR1 is SGHDT and CDR2 is YYEEEE. The CDR3 runs 15 residues. The V end was cut by 2 bases, the J end by 8 bases, with 17 bases between. The CDR3 region has the DNA TGTGCCAGCAGCTTCGGAGGAGGAGCCGTCGACATTCAGTACTTC. Its protein product is CASSFGGGAVDIQYF.

The rearrangement joins TRBV2 to TRBJ2-3; the D is unclear. The CDR3 extends over 15 amino acids. V was clipped by 6 bases and J by 2 bases, with 15 bases between them. Per germline, CDR1 SNHLY and CDR2 FYNNEI. The CDR3 sequence is CASSVGGLSTDTQYF. The CDR3 DNA is TGTGCCAGCAGCGTGGGTGGGCTATCCACAGATACGCAGTATTTT.

This chain links TRBV15 with TRBJ2-5; unclear D gene. With 2 bases removed from V and 0 bases from J, the gap between germline ends came to 10 bases. Germline loops: CDR1 LNHNV, CDR2 YYDKDF (reference sequence). The CDR3 loop spans 15 amino acids. The CDR3 here is CATSRYYPNQETQYF. The CDR3 nucleotides read TGTGCCACCAGCAGATATTACCCTAACCAAGAGACCCAGTACTTC. The full variable domain, completed using reference TRBV15 and TRBJ2-5, is DAMVIQNPRYQVTQFGKPVTLSCSQTLNHNVMYWYQQKSSQAPKLLFHYYDKDFNNEADTPDNFQSRRPNTSFCFLDIRSPGLGDTAMYLCATSRYYPNQETQYFGPGTRLLVL.

This sequence joins TRBV6-5 and TRBJ1-1; no definite D call. The V gene lost 11 bases and the J gene lost 2 bases, with 18 bases spanning the gap. The CDR3 totals 14 residues. CDR1 is MNHEY, CDR2 SVGAGI, per germline. CDR3 in DNA: TGTGCCGTCAAACCGATTCGTGGAAACACTGAAGCTTTCTTT. Translated: CAVKPIRGNTEAFF.

This clone was detected only once. The chain is built from TRBV29-1 and TRBJ1-5; weak D call: TRBD1 (5 bases). The CDR3 length is 14 residues. Germline CDR1 is SQVTM and CDR2 is ANQGSEA. V was shortened by 4 bases and J by 0 bases, with 10 bases between the two germline ends. The CDR3: CSVAGGDSNQPQHF. Written as DNA, the CDR3 is TGCAGCGTTGCGGGGGGGGATAGCAATCAGCCCCAGCATTTT.

This chain uses TRBV7-8 with TRBJ1-5; the D is unclear. Trimming removed 5 bases at V and 0 bases at J, with 5 bases between. Per the germline V gene, CDR1 is SGHVS and CDR2 is FQNEAQ. This CDR3 spans 13 amino acids. The CDR3, as DNA: TGTGCCAGCAGCCGAGATAGCAATCAGCCCCAGCATTTT. Residues: CASSRDSNQPQHF.

The CDR3 sequence is CASSPQGTNSPLHF. The CDR3 DNA sequence: TGTGCCAGCTCACCCCAGGGTACTAATTCACCCCTCCACTTT. V gene TRBV18 combines with J gene TRBJ1-6, with a tentative D call TRBD1 (5 bases). The CDR3 has 14 residues. V lost 3 bases and J 6 bases, leaving 9 bases between the germline ends. Germline CDR1 reads KGHSH; CDR2 reads LQKENI. Full variable domain (missing parts from reference TRBV18 and TRBJ1-6): NAGVMQNPRHLVRRRGQEARLRCSPMKGHSHVYWYRQLPEEGLKFMVYLQKENIIDESGMPKERFSAEFPKEGPSILRIQQVVRGDSAAYFCASSPQGTNSPLHFGNGTRLTVT.

The chain is built from TRBV6-4 and TRBJ2-3; D possibly corresponds to TRBD2 (6 bases). Germline V gives CDR1 MRHNA, CDR2 SNTAGT. CDR3 length: 14 amino acids. Trimming pared 2 bases from V and 2 bases from J, leaving 8 bases between. CDR3 sequence reads: CASSDGGTTDTQYF. The CDR3 DNA reads TGTGCCAGCAGTGACGGGGGGACCACAGATACGCAGTATTTT.

The V gene is TRBV7-9, the J gene TRBJ2-2; D remains unclear. CDR1 and CDR2 from the germline V gene are SEHNR and FQNEAQ (reference sequence). The V and J ends lost 2 bases and 6 bases respectively, with 7 bases between them. The CDR3 is 13 amino acids. CDR3: CASSLIAAGELFF. The CDR3 bases are TGTGCCAGCAGCTTAATTGCGGCCGGGGAGCTGTTTTTT. Based on the CDR3 plus reference TRBV7-9 and TRBJ2-2, the full variable domain is DTGVSQNPRHKITKRGQNVTFRCDPISEHNRLYWYRQTLGQGPEFLTYFQNEAQLEKSRLLSDRFSAERPKGSFSTLEIQRTEQGDSAMYLCASSLIAAGELFFGEGSRLTVL.

The chain joins TRBV6-5 to TRBJ1-6, with 10 bases lining up with TRBD1. CDR3 length: 15 amino acids. The trim removed 0 bases at V and 10 bases at J, leaving 3 bases unmatched. Per germline, CDR1 MNHEY and CDR2 SVGAGI. The DNA for the CDR3 is TGTGCCAGCAGTTACTCGACAGGGGGCGCCTCACCCCTCCACTTT. This translates into CASSYSTGGASPLHF.

This clone appeared once. This chain connects TRBV29-1 to TRBJ2-3, with 10 positions matching TRBD1. Germline assignment: CDR1 SQVTM and CDR2 ANQGSEA. The CDR3 spans 15 residues. The J segment lost 2 bases and the V segment lost 6 bases, leaving 8 bases of the junction unmatched. The DNA for the CDR3 is TGCAGCGTGGTGGAAGACAGGGGGCACACAGATACGCAGTATTTT. Its translation: CSVVEDRGHTDTQYF.

The CDR3 loop reads CSVAGTGTYGYTF. The CDR3 bases are TGCAGCGTTGCGGGGACAGGGACTTATGGCTACACCTTC. The chain uses TRBV29-1 and TRBJ1-2, with 9 bases that match TRBD1. The ends lost 4 bases at V and 5 bases at J; junction bases unmatched: 5. Germline CDR1 and CDR2: SQVTM and ANQGSEA. CDR3 length equals 13 residues.

This clone was detected a few times. This chain joins TRBV19 and TRBJ2-3; D is possibly TRBD2 (6 bases). The CDR3 runs to 13 residues. Trimming left V 11 bases short and J 3 bases short, with 15 bases between. From germline, CDR1 is LNHDA and CDR2 SQIVND (reference sequence). CDR3 DNA sequence: TGTGCCTCCACCCACGGGGGAACAGATACGCAGTATTTT. This codes for CASTHGGTDTQYF.

This clone was picked up a small number of times. The rearrangement joins TRBV24-1 to TRBJ2-7, with D perhaps TRBD2 (5 bases). The CDR3 is 12 amino acids. Germline V gives CDR1 KGHDR, CDR2 SFDVKD. Trimming cost V 8 bases and J 6 bases, with 13 bases left between them. The CDR3 bases are TGTGCCACCACCCTTACTCGGGGCGAGCAGTACGTC. Translating it yields CATTLTRGEQYV.

The chain carries TRBV5-1 and TRBJ2-5; 11 nucleotides align to TRBD1. The junction had 2 bases not matched to a gene; V was cut back by 3 bases and J by 4 bases. The germline V gene has CDR1 SGHRS and CDR2 YFSETQ. CDR3 size: 14 residues. CDR3 sequence reads: CASSSGTGGETQYF. The CDR3 nucleotides read TGCGCCAGCAGCTCGGGGACAGGGGGAGAGACCCAGTACTTC.

The chain carries TRBV2 and TRBJ1-5; possibly TRBD1 for D (5 bases). V lost 7 bases and J lost 7, with 14 bases in between. Looked up from germline, CDR1 is SNHLY and CDR2 is FYNNEI. The CDR3 has 13 amino acids. CDR3 sequence (DNA): TGTGCCAGCACCCAGGGATCGTGGCAGCCCCAGCATTTT. This gives the protein CASTQGSWQPQHF.

This sequence joins TRBV6-1 and TRBJ2-3; D gene unclear. The CDR3 has 16 residues. V dropped 1 base and J dropped 2 bases, with 13 bases sitting between them. Germline CDR1 and CDR2: MNHNS and SASEGT. CDR3 bases: TGTGCCAGCAGTGAAGGCGCCCGACCGAACACAGATACGCAGTATTTT. This gives the protein CASSEGARPNTDTQYF.

In its sample, this clone was seen once. This chain connects TRBV7-8 to TRBJ2-7; perhaps D is TRBD1 or TRBD2 (5 bases each). The V gene's germline CDR1 is SGHVS and CDR2 FQNEAQ. Between the trimmed V and J ends, which lost 2 bases and 5 bases, there was a span of 13 bases. The CDR3 covers 14 residues. CDR3 in amino acids: CASSLLNRGDEQYV. The DNA for the CDR3 is TGTGCCAGCAGCTTATTAAATCGAGGGGACGAGCAGTACGTC.

V gene TRBV18 combines with J gene TRBJ2-1; no firm D call. The length of the CDR3 is 15 residues. The germline CDR1 and CDR2 sequences are KGHSH and LQKENI. The V and J ends lost 3 bases and 5 bases respectively, with 14 bases between them. CDR3 region: CASSPLSRADNEQFF. The DNA for the CDR3 is TGTGCCAGCTCACCCTTAAGTCGGGCCGACAATGAGCAGTTCTTC.

The chain has TRBV18 and TRBJ2-2, with 7 bases matching TRBD2. CDR3 length: 16 residues. CDR1 KGHSH and CDR2 LQKENI come from the germline V gene. With 3 bases clipped from V and 0 bases from J, the junction kept 4 bases outside the gene matches. The CDR3 sequence is CASSPHAGANTGELFF. CDR3 in DNA: TGTGCCAGCTCACCCCATGCGGGGGCGAACACCGGGGAGCTGTTTTTT.

This clone was found once. This sequence joins TRBV2 and TRBJ1-1, with D tentatively TRBD1 (6 bases). Germline assignment: CDR1 SNHLY and CDR2 FYNNEI. With 4 bases removed from V and 10 bases from J, the gap between germline ends came to 13 bases. The CDR3 spans 12 residues. The CDR3 coding sequence is TGTGCCAGCAGTGGAGACAGGATCAGAGCTTTCTTT. Translation gives CASSGDRIRAFF.

Only a few counts were recorded for this clone. The chain uses TRBV6-6 and TRBJ1-3; perhaps TRBD1 as D (5 bases). This CDR3 spans 15 amino acids. V lost 5 bases and J 0 bases, leaving 11 bases between the germline ends. Germline V gene data show CDR1 as MNHNY and CDR2 as SVGAGI (reference sequence). The DNA for the CDR3 is TGTGCCAGCAGTATCGGGACGGACTCTGGAAACACCATATATTTT. It codes for CASSIGTDSGNTIYF.

The chain has TRBV5-1 and TRBJ2-5; a weak D match, TRBD2 (6 bases). The germline V and J ends were trimmed by 10 bases and 4 bases, with 20 bases remaining between them. The CDR3 covers 14 residues. Germline lookup yields CDR1 SGHRS and CDR2 YFSETQ. CDR3 loop: CASTLRRGSETQYF. The CDR3 DNA reads TGCGCCTCAACCCTCAGACGGGGGTCAGAGACCCAGTACTTC. The full variable domain, completed using reference TRBV5-1 and TRBJ2-5, is KAGVTQTPRYLIKTRGQQVTLSCSPISGHRSVSWYQQTPGQGLQFLFEYFSETQRNKGNFPGRFSGRQFSNSRSEMNVSTLELGDSALYLCASTLRRGSETQYFGPGTRLLVL.

The V gene is TRBV7-8, the J gene TRBJ1-2; TRBD1 is a possible D gene (5 bases). V lost 1 base and J 5 bases, leaving 17 bases between the germline ends. The CDR3 runs 16 residues. CDR1 is SGHVS and CDR2 is FQNEAQ in the germline V gene. The CDR3: CASSLEPTVGGYGYTF. The CDR3 coding sequence is TGTGCCAGCAGCTTAGAGCCGACAGTAGGAGGGTATGGCTACACCTTC.

The chain couples TRBV5-1 to TRBJ2-2, with 13 bases aligning to TRBD2. The V gene end was trimmed by 4 bases and the J gene end by 4 bases; junction bases not matched to a gene: 10. This CDR3 comprises 18 residues. Germline CDR1 and CDR2: SGHRS and YFSETQ. In nucleotides, the CDR3 is TGCGCCAGCAGCCTCCAGCGGGGACTAGCGGGGAGCACCGGGGAGCTGTTTTTT. This codes for CASSLQRGLAGSTGELFF. The full variable domain, with the rest looked up from reference TRBV5-1 and TRBJ2-2, is KAGVTQTPRYLIKTRGQQVTLSCSPISGHRSVSWYQQTPGQGLQFLFEYFSETQRNKGNFPGRFSGRQFSNSRSEMNVSTLELGDSALYLCASSLQRGLAGSTGELFFGEGSRLTVL.

This rearrangement joins TRBV7-2 to TRBJ1-4, with a possible D match to TRBD1 (6 bases). The CDR3 length is 15 residues. Germline V lookup: CDR1 SGHTA, CDR2 FQGNSA. V was trimmed by 5 bases and J by 4 bases, leaving 14 bases between them. The CDR3 DNA sequence: TGTGCCAGCAGCCTCCGAGGGGGTGATAATGAAAAACTGTTTTTT. This codes for CASSLRGGDNEKLFF.

The V call is TRBV6-4, the J call TRBJ1-2; a weak D match, TRBD1 (5 bases). The germline V gene encodes CDR1 MRHNA and CDR2 SNTAGT. CDR3 size: 13 residues. Between the trimmed V and J ends, which lost 5 bases and 2 bases, there was a span of 9 bases. The CDR3 reads CASSRDGNYGYTF. DNA for the CDR3: TGTGCCAGCAGTAGGGACGGCAACTATGGCTACACCTTC.